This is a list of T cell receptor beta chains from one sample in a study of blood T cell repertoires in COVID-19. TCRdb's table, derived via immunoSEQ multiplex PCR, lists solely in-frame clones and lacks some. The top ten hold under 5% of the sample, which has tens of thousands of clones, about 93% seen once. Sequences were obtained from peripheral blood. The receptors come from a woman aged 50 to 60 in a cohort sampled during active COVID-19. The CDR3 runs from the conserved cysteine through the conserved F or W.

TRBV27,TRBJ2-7,CASSPRSGTGGYEQYF
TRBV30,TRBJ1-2,CAWTRDTPYGYTF
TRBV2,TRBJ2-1,CASSWSGAGVPNEQFF
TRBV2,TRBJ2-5,CASDLSGGAEKTQYF
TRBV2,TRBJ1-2,CASGTGYGYTF
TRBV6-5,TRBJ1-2,CASSTGQGADYGYTF
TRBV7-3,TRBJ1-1,CASSPEAGLAEAFF
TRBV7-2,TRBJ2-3,CASSLTGGPSDTQYF
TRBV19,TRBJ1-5,CASSVLRSSNQPQHF
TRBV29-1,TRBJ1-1,CSVTGNLGTEAFF
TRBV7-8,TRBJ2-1,CASSPGAANEQFF
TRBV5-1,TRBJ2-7,CASSLAWEGGEQYF
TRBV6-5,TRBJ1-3,CASKTGVSGNTIYF
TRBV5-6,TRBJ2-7,CASSLGRVSWEQYF
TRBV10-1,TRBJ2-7,CASSEPSSPLSFSYEQYF
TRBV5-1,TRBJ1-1,CASSLQGAATEAFF
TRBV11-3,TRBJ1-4,CASSLGQYEKLFF